The rows below give T cell receptor beta chains drawn from one sample of a study of blood T cell repertoires in COVID-19. Libraries were prepared by immunoSEQ multiplex PCR; TCRdb keeps only in-frame clonotypes and omits some of them. The sample includes around 230,000 clones, more than 80% seen only once; the top ten take 3.5% to 4.5%. The specimen sequenced was PBMCs or T cells enriched from blood (not recorded which). Every receptor here comes from a woman in her 40s with acute COVID-19. The CDR3 runs from the conserved cysteine through the conserved F or W. Each record gives: J gene, V gene, D gene, clone size, CDR3 DNA, CDR3 protein. The D gene is left open where the match is weak. Not every row has a clone size; where given, it reads once, few, many or a size class.

>TRBJ1-2|TRBV30|NA|NA
TGTGCCTGGAGTGGACAGTTTAACTATGGCTACACCTTC
CAWSGQFNYGYTF
>TRBJ1-1|TRBV7-3|TRBD1|NA
TGTGCCAGCAGCCCCGGACAGGGGGGTTTTATGAACACTGAAGCTTTCTTT
CASSPGQGGFMNTEAFF
>TRBJ1-5|TRBV7-9|NA|once
TGTGCCAGCAGCTTCGACTATCAGCCCCAGCATTTT
CASSFDYQPQHF
>TRBJ2-2|TRBV27|TRBD2|NA
TGTGCCAGCAGTTTTCTCAGCGGGGGGCCTTTTCCGGACGGGGAGCTGTTTTTT
CASSFLSGGPFPDGELFF
>TRBJ1-2|TRBV7-8|NA|NA
TGTGCCAGCAGCTTCCGCGAAGAGGGTGAGGGTGGCTACACCTTC
CASSFREEGEGGYTF
>TRBJ2-7|TRBV7-2|NA|NA
TGTGCCAGCAGCTCAAAGGTGGGGCTTGGCAGAGCCTACGAGCAGTACTTC
CASSSKVGLGRAYEQYF
>TRBJ2-1|TRBV5-6|TRBD2|NA
TGTGCCAGCAGCAAACCGGGACTAGCGGGGTCTGAGCAGTTCTTC
CASSKPGLAGSEQFF
>TRBJ1-1|TRBV12-3/TRBV12-4|NA|NA
TGTGCCAGCAGCAAGACAGAGAACACTGAAGCTTTCTTT
CASSKTENTEAFF
>TRBJ1-1|TRBV9|NA|once
TGTGCCAGCAGCGTAGATCGCCCAGGCGGGATCACTGAAGCTTTCTTT
CASSVDRPGGITEAFF
>TRBJ2-2|TRBV30|NA|NA
TGTGCCTGGAGGGTCGGAGTCACCGGGGAGCTGTTTTTT
CAWRVGVTGELFF
>TRBJ1-1|TRBV2|NA|NA
TGTGCCAGCAGTAACGGCAGGGGGAACACTGAAGCTTTCTTT
CASSNGRGNTEAFF
>TRBJ1-4|TRBV30|NA|NA
TGTGCCTGGAGTAGGGACATAGAACTGTTTTTT
CAWSRDIELFF
>TRBJ1-1|TRBV6-2/TRBV6-3|NA|few
TGTGCCAGCAGTTCTCCACTTGAGGGGAACACTGAAGCTTTCTTT
CASSSPLEGNTEAFF
>TRBJ2-1|TRBV20-1|TRBD1|few
TGCAGTGCTAGTGGTCGGGACAGGGTTTACGAGTTCTTC
CSASGRDRVYEFF
>TRBJ2-1|TRBV2|TRBD2|NA
TGTGCCAGCAGTGGTCAGGGCACGGGAGGTGAGCAGTTCTTC
CASSGQGTGGEQFF
>TRBJ1-2|TRBV13|NA|NA
TGTGCCAGCAGCTTAGGATTAGGGGTCCACACCTTC
CASSLGLGVHTF
>TRBJ1-3|TRBV2|NA|NA
TGTGCCAGCAGAGCGGGAAACACCATATATTTT
CASRAGNTIYF
>TRBJ1-2|TRBV18|NA|NA
TGTGCCAGCTCACCCTTCGCGGGGGTGGGTGGCTACACCTTC
CASSPFAGVGGYTF
>TRBJ1-2|TRBV9|TRBD1|NA
TGTGCCAGCAGCGTAGCGGGACAGGGGTACGGTGACTATGGCTACACCTTC
CASSVAGQGYGDYGYTF
>TRBJ2-1|TRBV19|TRBD2|NA
TGTGCCAGTAGTCCTCCGGGACTACCCGGGGGAGCGATGGATGAGCAGTTCTTC
CASSPPGLPGGAMDEQFF
>TRBJ1-2|TRBV15|TRBD1|NA
TGTGCCACCAGCAGACAGGGGGCCAGCTACACCTTC
CATSRQGASYTF
>TRBJ2-7|TRBV7-2|NA|NA
TGTGCCAGCAGCTTAGGGTCGGGATACGAGCAGTACTTC
CASSLGSGYEQYF
>TRBJ2-5|TRBV5-4|TRBD1|NA
TGTGCCAGCAGCTATGGACAGGGAGGCGGGGAGACCCAGTACTTC
CASSYGQGGGETQYF
>TRBJ2-1|TRBV9|TRBD2|NA
TGTGCCAGCAGCGTAGCTCAAGCGGGGAGATACAATGAGCAGTTCTTC
CASSVAQAGRYNEQFF
>TRBJ1-1|TRBV9|NA|NA
TGTGCCAGCAGCCCGGACTGGGTCGGAGGTAACACTGAAGCTTTCTTT
CASSPDWVGGNTEAFF
>TRBJ1-1|TRBV10-3|NA|NA
TGTGCCATCAGTGAGACCCGGGCTGAAGCTTTCTTT
CAISETRAEAFF
>TRBJ2-1|TRBV19|TRBD1|once
TGTGCCAGTAGCCGAGGCACAGGGGGCTCGAGCTCCTACAATGAGCAGTTCTTC
CASSRGTGGSSSYNEQFF
>TRBJ2-7|TRBV2|NA|NA
TGTGCCAGCAGTGGCGGGGTCCGCGAGCAGTACTTC
CASSGGVREQYF
>TRBJ1-2|TRBV29-1|TRBD1|NA
TGCAGCGTTGAAGAACTTATGACAGGGGGTGGCTACACCTTC
CSVEELMTGGGYTF
>TRBJ1-3|TRBV10-3|NA|few
TGTGCCGTTCAGGGTAGCACTGGAAACACCATATATTTT
CAVQGSTGNTIYF
>TRBJ1-3|TRBV5-1|TRBD1|NA
TGCGCCAGCAGCTTGGACAGGGGCTCTGGAAACACCATATATTTT
CASSLDRGSGNTIYF
>TRBJ2-2|TRBV6-4|TRBD2|NA
TGTGCCAGCAGTGTAGCGGGGGGCACCGGGGAGCTGTTTTTT
CASSVAGGTGELFF
>TRBJ1-1|TRBV5-1|NA|once
TGCGCCAGCAGCTTGGCCAGGGATGTTAGGAACACTGAAGCTTTCTTT
CASSLARDVRNTEAFF
>TRBJ1-1|TRBV30|NA|NA
TGTGCCTGGAGCCGGACAGCCATGAACACTGAAGCTTTCTTT
CAWSRTAMNTEAFF
>TRBJ1-1|TRBV5-1|TRBD1|NA
TGCGCCAGCAGCTTGGATCCCGGGACAGGGGGCGCCGGAGTTGAAGCTTTCTTT
CASSLDPGTGGAGVEAFF
>TRBJ2-1|TRBV9|TRBD1|NA
TGTGCCAGCAGTAGGGGGCAGGGGGCCTACAATGAGCAGTTCTTC
CASSRGQGAYNEQFF
>TRBJ1-1|TRBV12-3/TRBV12-4|NA|NA
TGTGCCAGCAGTTCAAGGGCAGGGGCTGAAGCTTTCTTT
CASSSRAGAEAFF
>TRBJ2-1|TRBV3-1/TRBV3-2|NA|NA
TGTGCCAGCAGCCAAGATCTGCTAGCCCCGAACCGGTTCTTC
CASSQDLLAPNRFF
>TRBJ1-1|TRBV6-5|NA|NA
TGTGCCAGCAGTTACAGGGGCACCATGAACACTGAAGCTTTCTTT
CASSYRGTMNTEAFF
>TRBJ1-2|TRBV7-9|NA|NA
TGTGCCAGCAGCAGGATCTGGACAGACCAATTGGTTGGGGAGAAGGGAGACTATGGCTACACCTTC
CASSRIWTDQLVGEKGDYGYTF
>TRBJ1-2|TRBV14|NA|NA
TGTGCCAGCAGCATGAAAGACTCGACGGGTGGCTACACCTTC
CASSMKDSTGGYTF